Listed below are T cell receptor beta chains from one sample, sequenced in a study of CD8 T cells in Susac syndrome. TCRdb analysed the immunoSEQ multiplex PCR reads with MiXCR anew, one entry per CDR3 protein. The sample has about 83,000 distinct CDR3 sequences, roughly 94% seen once; the top ten hold under 0.5%. Sequencing was done on a sample of CD8+ T cells from PBMCs. The receptors were sampled from a human donor with Susac syndrome. CDR3s include the opening cysteine and the closing phenylalanine or tryptophan. A D gene is named only where the DNA matches it firmly. Size values are once, few and many counts, or a class for expanded clones, and some rows have none.

j_call cdr3_length v_call clone_size d_call cdr3_nt cdr3_aa
TRBJ2-2 13 TRBV20-1 once NA TGCAGTGCTAGACTTACATACACCGGGGAGCTGTTTTTT CSARLTYTGELFF
TRBJ1-2 14 TRBV25-1 NA NA TGTGCCAGCAGTGAATATTCCCACTACTCGGGCTACACCTTC CASSEYSHYSGYTF
TRBJ2-6 12 TRBV30 NA NA TGTGCCTGGAGTGTAGGGGACAACGTCCTGACTTTC CAWSVGDNVLTF
TRBJ2-7 15 TRBV15 NA NA TGTGCCACCAGCAGTGGGGTAGGGCCCTCCTACGAGCAGTACTTC CATSSGVGPSYEQYF
TRBJ2-7 15 TRBV4-1 NA TRBD2 TGCGCCAGCAGCCAAGCCGGGACTACTAACTACGAGCAGTACTTC CASSQAGTTNYEQYF
TRBJ2-4 14 TRBV29-1 NA NA TGCAGCGTTGAAGGTCTAGGGACCAAAAACATTCAGTACTTC CSVEGLGTKNIQYF
TRBJ1-2 15 TRBV5-6 once TRBD1 TGTGCCAGCAGCTTGGGTTCTACAGGGGGCTACGGCTACACCTTC CASSLGSTGGYGYTF
TRBJ2-5 13 TRBV11-2 NA NA TGTGCCAGCAGCTTTGAGTTGCGGGAGACCCAGTACTTC CASSFELRETQYF
TRBJ1-2 14 TRBV29-1 NA NA TGCAGCGTTGTTCCGGGACTCAGGGTCTATGGCTACACCTTC CSVVPGLRVYGYTF
TRBJ2-7 13 TRBV29-1 once NA TGCAGCCGTTGGGGAGGCCCCAGCTACGAGCAGTACTTC CSRWGGPSYEQYF
TRBJ2-4 19 TRBV19 NA TRBD2 TGTGCCAGTGGGCCCGGACTAGCGGGAGGTCTACTAGCCAAAAACATTCAGTACTTC CASGPGLAGGLLAKNIQYF
TRBJ2-1 14 TRBV20-1 NA NA TGCAGTGCTAGCTGGGGGGGGGCAGGCAATGAGCAGTTCTTC CSASWGGAGNEQFF
TRBJ2-2 14 TRBV28 NA TRBD1 TGTGCCAGCCTGGGACAGTTCGTAACCGGGGAGCTGTTTTTT CASLGQFVTGELFF
TRBJ2-1 15 TRBV6-2/TRBV6-3 NA TRBD2 TGTGCCAGCAGTCCCCTAGCGGGAGGGCCTAATGAGCAGTTCTTC CASSPLAGGPNEQFF
TRBJ2-1 15 TRBV3-1 NA NA TGTGCCAGCAGCCGAGAGATTAGCGACTACAATGAGCAGTTCTTC CASSREISDYNEQFF
TRBJ1-5 13 TRBV12-3/TRBV12-4 NA NA TGTGCCAGCAGTTTCAGCTTAAATCAGCCCCAGCATTTT CASSFSLNQPQHF
TRBJ1-3 17 TRBV29-1 NA NA TGCAGCGTTGAAGATAGAGGGGCAGGGTTCTCTGGAAACACCATATATTTT CSVEDRGAGFSGNTIYF
TRBJ2-1 15 TRBV9 NA NA TGTGCCAGCAGCGTCCGAGGGAGGGGGGACCTTGAGCAGTTCTTC CASSVRGRGDLEQFF
TRBJ1-1 14 TRBV4-1 once NA TGCGCCAGCAGCCAAGAAGGGACCGACACTGAAGCTTTCTTT CASSQEGTDTEAFF
TRBJ1-1 12 TRBV7-9 NA NA TGTGCCACTAGGGGCTTGAACACTGAAGCTTTCTTT CATRGLNTEAFF
TRBJ2-1 15 TRBV27 NA TRBD2 TGTGCCAGCAGTACCCGGACTAGCGGGAGTAATGAGCAGTTCTTC CASSTRTSGSNEQFF
TRBJ2-7 14 TRBV29-1 NA TRBD1 TGCAGCGTTGAAGATGGACAGGGGAGGAACGAGCAGTACTTC CSVEDGQGRNEQYF
TRBJ1-4 13 TRBV12-3/TRBV12-4 NA NA TGTGCCAGCAGTGAGCAGGGGAATGAAAAACTGTTTTTT CASSEQGNEKLFF
TRBJ1-5 12 TRBV12-3/TRBV12-4 few NA TGTGCCAGCAGTTTAGGCAATCAGCCCCAGCATTTT CASSLGNQPQHF
TRBJ1-2 17 TRBV7-9 NA TRBD1 TGTGCCAGCAGCTTGGGGGGAAGGGACAGTCTGCTCTATGGCTACACCTTC CASSLGGRDSLLYGYTF
TRBJ2-3 14 TRBV6-2/TRBV6-3 NA TRBD2 TGTGCCAGCGCCCCCGGGGCTAGCGGGAGAACGCAGTATTTT CASAPGASGRTQYF